These T cell receptor beta chains were read from a single sample in a study of blood T cell repertoires in COVID-19. Clones were sequenced by immunoSEQ multiplex PCR, and TCRdb holds only the in-frame ones, with some missing. The table shows approximately 260,000 clones, with approximately 86% occurring only once. Material for sequencing was PBMCs or T cells enriched from blood (not recorded which). Source of these receptors: a woman in her 30s with acute COVID-19. Each CDR3 is given with its conserved first and last residue. D genes are given only for firm matches. Clone size is shown for a subset of rows, as once, few, many or a class of expanded clone.

j_call: TRBJ2-5
clone_size: once
d_call: -
v_call: TRBV19
cdr3_aa: CASSFPSGSQETQYF
cdr3_nt: TGTGCCAGTAGTTTTCCCTCGGGGTCCCAAGAGACCCAGTACTTC

j_call: TRBJ2-3
clone_size: -
d_call: TRBD1
v_call: TRBV5-1
cdr3_aa: CASSDGQGQDTQYF
cdr3_nt: TGCGCCAGCAGCGACGGACAGGGACAAGATACGCAGTATTTT

j_call: TRBJ2-3
clone_size: -
d_call: TRBD1
v_call: TRBV4-1
cdr3_aa: CASSQGVGTGGGEGTDTQYF
cdr3_nt: TGCGCCAGCAGCCAAGGGGTTGGGACAGGGGGCGGTGAAGGCACAGATACGCAGTATTTT

j_call: TRBJ1-5
clone_size: -
d_call: -
v_call: TRBV10-2
cdr3_aa: CASSEIGGSRPQHF
cdr3_nt: TGCGCCAGCAGTGAGATAGGGGGATCGCGGCCCCAGCATTTT

j_call: TRBJ1-1
clone_size: -
d_call: -
v_call: TRBV3-1/TRBV3-2
cdr3_aa: CASSHPGTSSEAFF
cdr3_nt: TGTGCCAGCAGCCATCCGGGGACAAGTTCGGAAGCTTTCTTT

j_call: TRBJ1-3
clone_size: -
d_call: -
v_call: TRBV28
cdr3_aa: CASSFRQAHSGNTIYF
cdr3_nt: TGTGCCAGCAGTTTCCGACAGGCGCACTCTGGAAACACCATATATTTT

j_call: TRBJ1-4
clone_size: -
d_call: -
v_call: TRBV28
cdr3_aa: CASSRRGTQRTNEKLFF
cdr3_nt: TGTGCCAGCAGTAGGCGGGGGACACAGAGAACTAATGAAAAACTGTTTTTT

j_call: TRBJ2-7
clone_size: -
d_call: -
v_call: TRBV5-4
cdr3_aa: CASSLPGLGSEQYF
cdr3_nt: TGTGCCAGCAGCTTGCCCGGACTCGGGAGCGAGCAGTACTTC

j_call: TRBJ1-1
clone_size: -
d_call: -
v_call: TRBV25-1
cdr3_aa: CASSRGWDTEAFF
cdr3_nt: TGTGCCAGCAGTAGGGGCTGGGACACTGAAGCTTTCTTT

j_call: TRBJ2-3
clone_size: -
d_call: -
v_call: TRBV6-2/TRBV6-3
cdr3_aa: CASSYSSRDHTQYF
cdr3_nt: TGTGCCAGCAGTTACTCGTCCCGGGATCATACGCAGTATTTT

j_call: TRBJ2-3
clone_size: once
d_call: TRBD2
v_call: TRBV29-1
cdr3_aa: CSVEVAGEADTQYF
cdr3_nt: TGCAGCGTTGAAGTAGCGGGAGAGGCAGATACGCAGTATTTT

j_call: TRBJ2-7
clone_size: -
d_call: TRBD2
v_call: TRBV5-4
cdr3_aa: CASSLGLAGADHEQYF
cdr3_nt: TGTGCCAGCAGCCTTGGACTAGCGGGGGCGGACCACGAGCAGTACTTC

j_call: TRBJ1-3
clone_size: -
d_call: -
v_call: TRBV6-5
cdr3_aa: CASREGFGNTIYF
cdr3_nt: TGTGCCAGCAGAGAGGGCTTCGGAAACACCATATATTTT

j_call: TRBJ2-7
clone_size: -
d_call: TRBD2
v_call: TRBV2
cdr3_aa: CATLAGDSYEQYF
cdr3_nt: TGTGCCACCCTGGCGGGGGACTCCTACGAGCAGTACTTC

j_call: TRBJ2-5
clone_size: -
d_call: TRBD1
v_call: TRBV5-8
cdr3_aa: CASSSRTGIRKTQYF
cdr3_nt: TGTGCCAGCAGCTCAAGGACAGGGATCAGAAAGACCCAGTACTTC

j_call: TRBJ2-7
clone_size: -
d_call: -
v_call: TRBV6-5
cdr3_aa: CASSYSAAGSYEQYF
cdr3_nt: TGTGCCAGCAGTTACTCGGCGGCCGGATCCTACGAGCAGTACTTC